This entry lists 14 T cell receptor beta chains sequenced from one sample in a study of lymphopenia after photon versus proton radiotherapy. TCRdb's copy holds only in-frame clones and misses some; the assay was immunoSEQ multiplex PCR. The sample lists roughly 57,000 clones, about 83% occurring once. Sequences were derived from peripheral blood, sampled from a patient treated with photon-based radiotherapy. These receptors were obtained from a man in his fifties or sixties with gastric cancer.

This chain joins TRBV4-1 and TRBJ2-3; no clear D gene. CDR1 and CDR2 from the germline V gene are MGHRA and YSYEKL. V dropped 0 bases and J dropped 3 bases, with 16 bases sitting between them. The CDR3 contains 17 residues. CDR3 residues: CASSQDSWSLRTDTQYF. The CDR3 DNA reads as TGCGCCAGCAGCCAAGATTCATGGTCCCTAAGAACAGATACGCAGTATTTT.

The CDR3 region is CASSYGFRTGNTEAFF. The CDR3, as DNA: TGTGCCAGCAGTTACGGGTTTAGGACAGGGAACACTGAAGCTTTCTTT. The chain is built from TRBV6-5 and TRBJ1-1, with TRBD1 matching over 7 bases. This CDR3 has 16 residues. The J segment lost 1 base and the V segment lost 2 bases, leaving 7 bases of the junction unmatched. The germline CDR1 and CDR2 sequences are MNHEY and SVGAGI.

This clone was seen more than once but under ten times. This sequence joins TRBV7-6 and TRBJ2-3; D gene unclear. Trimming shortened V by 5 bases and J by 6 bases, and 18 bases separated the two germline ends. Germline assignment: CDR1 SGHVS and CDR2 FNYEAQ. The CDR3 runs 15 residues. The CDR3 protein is CASSPMRLLRDTQYF. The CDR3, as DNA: TGTGCCAGCAGCCCGATGAGACTGCTTCGGGATACGCAGTATTTT. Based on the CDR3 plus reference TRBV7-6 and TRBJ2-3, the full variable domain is GAGVSQSPRYKVTKRGQDVALRCDPISGHVSLYWYRQALGQGPEFLTYFNYEAQQDKSGLPNDRFSAERPEGSISTLTIQRTEQRDSAMYRCASSPMRLLRDTQYFGPGTRLTVL.

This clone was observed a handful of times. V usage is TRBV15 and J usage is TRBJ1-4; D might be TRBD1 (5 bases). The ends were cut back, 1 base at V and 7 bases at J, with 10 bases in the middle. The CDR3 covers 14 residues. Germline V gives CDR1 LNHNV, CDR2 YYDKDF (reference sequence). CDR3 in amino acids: CATSRGGAVEKLFF. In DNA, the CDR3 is TGTGCCACCAGCAGAGGTGGGGCAGTTGAAAAACTGTTTTTT.

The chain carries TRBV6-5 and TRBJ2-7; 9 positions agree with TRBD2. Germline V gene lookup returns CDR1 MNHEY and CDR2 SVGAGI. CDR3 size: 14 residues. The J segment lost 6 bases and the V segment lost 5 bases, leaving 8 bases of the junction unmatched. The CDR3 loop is CASSRLAEAGEQYF. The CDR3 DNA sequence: TGTGCCAGCAGTCGACTAGCGGAGGCAGGCGAGCAGTACTTC.

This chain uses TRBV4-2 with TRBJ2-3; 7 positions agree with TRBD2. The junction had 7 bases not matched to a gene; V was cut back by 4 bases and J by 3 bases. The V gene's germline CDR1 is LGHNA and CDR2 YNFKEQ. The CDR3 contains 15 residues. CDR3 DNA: TGTGCCAGCAGCCCTGGGTGGGGGGGTACAGATACGCAGTATTTT. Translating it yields CASSPGWGGTDTQYF.

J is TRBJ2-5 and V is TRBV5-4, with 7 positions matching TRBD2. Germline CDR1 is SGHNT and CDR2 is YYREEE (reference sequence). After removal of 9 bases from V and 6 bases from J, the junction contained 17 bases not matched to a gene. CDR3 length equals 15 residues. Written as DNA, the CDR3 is TGTGCCACAAGAGGTGGCGGACTAGAATCGAAGACCCAGTACTTC. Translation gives CATRGGGLESKTQYF.

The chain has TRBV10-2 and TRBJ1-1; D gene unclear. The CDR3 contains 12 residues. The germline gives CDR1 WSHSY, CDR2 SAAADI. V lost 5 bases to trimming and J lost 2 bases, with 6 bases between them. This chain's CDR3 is CASSRTNTEAFF. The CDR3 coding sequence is TGCGCCAGCAGTAGAACCAACACTGAAGCTTTCTTT.

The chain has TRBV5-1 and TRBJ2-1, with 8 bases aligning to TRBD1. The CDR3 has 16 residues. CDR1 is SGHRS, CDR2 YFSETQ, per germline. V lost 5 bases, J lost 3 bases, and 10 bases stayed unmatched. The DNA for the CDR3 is TGCGCCAGCAGACCATCATCCGGGACAGGCTACAATGAGCAGTTCTTC. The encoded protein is CASRPSSGTGYNEQFF.

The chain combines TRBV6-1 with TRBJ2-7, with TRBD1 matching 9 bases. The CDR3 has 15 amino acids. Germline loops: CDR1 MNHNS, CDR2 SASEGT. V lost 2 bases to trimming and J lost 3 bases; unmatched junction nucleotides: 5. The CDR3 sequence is CASSEWTGASYEQYF. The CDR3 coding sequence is TGTGCCAGCAGTGAATGGACAGGGGCGAGCTACGAGCAGTACTTC.

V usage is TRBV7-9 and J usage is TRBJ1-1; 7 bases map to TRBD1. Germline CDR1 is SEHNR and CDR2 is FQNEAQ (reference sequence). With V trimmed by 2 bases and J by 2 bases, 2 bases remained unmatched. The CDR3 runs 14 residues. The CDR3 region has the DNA TGTGCCAGCAGCTTAACAGGGGCCAACACTGAAGCTTTCTTT. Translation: CASSLTGANTEAFF.

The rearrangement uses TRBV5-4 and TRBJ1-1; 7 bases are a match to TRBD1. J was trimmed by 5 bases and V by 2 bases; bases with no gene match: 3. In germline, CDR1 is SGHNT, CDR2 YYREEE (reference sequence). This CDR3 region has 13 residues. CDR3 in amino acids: CASSLDRATEAFF. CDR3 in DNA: TGTGCCAGCAGCTTAGACAGGGCTACTGAAGCTTTCTTT.

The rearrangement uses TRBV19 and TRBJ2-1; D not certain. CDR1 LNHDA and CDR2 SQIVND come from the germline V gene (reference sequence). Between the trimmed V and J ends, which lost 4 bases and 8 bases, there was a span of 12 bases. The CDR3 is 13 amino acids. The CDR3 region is CASSTSSRYEQFF. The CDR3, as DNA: TGTGCCAGTAGTACCTCTTCTAGATATGAGCAGTTCTTC. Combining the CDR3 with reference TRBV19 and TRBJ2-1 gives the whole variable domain DGGITQSPKYLFRKEGQNVTLSCEQNLNHDAMYWYRQDPGQGLRLIYYSQIVNDFQKGDIAEGYSVSREKKESFPLTVTSAQKNPTAFYLCASSTSSRYEQFFGPGTRLTVL.

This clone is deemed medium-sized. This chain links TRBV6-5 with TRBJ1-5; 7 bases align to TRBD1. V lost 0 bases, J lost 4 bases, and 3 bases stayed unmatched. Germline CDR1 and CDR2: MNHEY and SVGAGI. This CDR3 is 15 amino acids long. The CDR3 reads CASSYSGGSNQPQHF. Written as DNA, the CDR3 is TGTGCCAGCAGTTACTCAGGGGGCTCTAATCAGCCCCAGCATTTT.